Below, one T cell receptor (beta chain) is given with its context. Its antigen remains unknown. The data are from a study of blood T cells in healthy people across ages. Study summary: Template switching captured about one barcoded beta molecule per two T cells. Findings of the study overall: Conclusively comparing naive with antigen-experienced cells was impossible with unsorted PBMCs. Versus aged donors, long-lived donors had higher diversity and more naive CD4+ cells.

From germline, CDR1 is SGHVS and CDR2 FQNEAQ. This CDR3 has 15 residues. V lost 3 bases and J lost 5; bases outside the gene matches: 7. For the second PCR, which ran for about 6 to 12 cycles, a sample-barcoded 5' primer and a J-beta primer mix were used. A single record per CDR3 protein comes from TCRdb applying MiXCR to the 5' RACE reads. The sample carries just over 1 million distinct CDR3 sequences, more than 40% recorded once. Extracted total RNA amounted to at least 6 micrograms for each sample. The sample taken for sequencing was blood. The sequence was obtained from an older woman in good health. This chain links TRBV7-8 with TRBJ1-1, with 9 bases aligning to TRBD1. In DNA form, the CDR3 reads TGTGCCAGCAGCTTGTCCGGGACAGGGAGGACTGAAGCTTTCTTT. It specifies CASSLSGTGRTEAFF. The whole variable domain, remainder taken from reference TRBV7-8 and TRBJ1-1, is GAGVSQSPRYKVAKRGQDVALRCDPISGHVSLFWYQQALGQGPEFLTYFQNEAQLDKSGLPSDRFFAERPEGSVSTLKIQRTQQEDSAVYLCASSLSGTGRTEAFFGQGTRLTVV.